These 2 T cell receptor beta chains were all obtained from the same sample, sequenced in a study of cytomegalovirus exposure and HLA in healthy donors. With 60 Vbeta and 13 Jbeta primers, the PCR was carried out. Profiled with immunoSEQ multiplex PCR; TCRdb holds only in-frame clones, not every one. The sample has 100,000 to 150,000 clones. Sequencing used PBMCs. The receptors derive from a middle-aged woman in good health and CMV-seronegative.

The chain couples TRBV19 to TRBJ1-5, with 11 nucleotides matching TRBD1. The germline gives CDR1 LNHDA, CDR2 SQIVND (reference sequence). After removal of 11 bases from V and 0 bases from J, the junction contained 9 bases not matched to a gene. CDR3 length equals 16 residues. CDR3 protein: CAGGGTGGYSNQPQHF. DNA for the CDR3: TGTGCCGGAGGTGGGACAGGGGGGTATAGCAATCAGCCCCAGCATTTT.

CDR3: CASSEPGREYGYTF. CDR3 in DNA: TGCGCCAGCAGTGAACCAGGGAGGGAGTATGGCTACACCTTC. The chain uses TRBV10-2 and TRBJ1-2, with D tentatively TRBD1 (5 bases). Trimming stripped 3 bases from V and 5 bases from J, with 13 bases between. Looked up from germline, CDR1 is WSHSY and CDR2 is SAAADI. The CDR3 loop spans 14 amino acids.